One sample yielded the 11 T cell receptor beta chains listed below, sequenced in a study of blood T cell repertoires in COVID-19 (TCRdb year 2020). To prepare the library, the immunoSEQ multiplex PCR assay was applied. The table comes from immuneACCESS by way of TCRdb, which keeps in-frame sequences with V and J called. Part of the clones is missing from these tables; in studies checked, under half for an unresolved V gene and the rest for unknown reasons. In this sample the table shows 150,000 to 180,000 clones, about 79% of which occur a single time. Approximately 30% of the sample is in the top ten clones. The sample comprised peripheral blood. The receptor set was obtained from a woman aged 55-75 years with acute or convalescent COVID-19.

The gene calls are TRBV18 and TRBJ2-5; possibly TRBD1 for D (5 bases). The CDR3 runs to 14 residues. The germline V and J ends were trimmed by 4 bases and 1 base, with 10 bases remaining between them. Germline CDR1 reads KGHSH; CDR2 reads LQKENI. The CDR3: CASSRGLTQETQYF. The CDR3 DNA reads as TGTGCCAGCTCACGGGGCCTCACCCAAGAGACCCAGTACTTC. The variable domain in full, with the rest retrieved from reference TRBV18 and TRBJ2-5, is NAGVMQNPRHLVRRRGQEARLRCSPMKGHSHVYWYRQLPEEGLKFMVYLQKENIIDESGMPKERFSAEFPKEGPSILRIQQVVRGDSAAYFCASSRGLTQETQYFGPGTRLLVL.

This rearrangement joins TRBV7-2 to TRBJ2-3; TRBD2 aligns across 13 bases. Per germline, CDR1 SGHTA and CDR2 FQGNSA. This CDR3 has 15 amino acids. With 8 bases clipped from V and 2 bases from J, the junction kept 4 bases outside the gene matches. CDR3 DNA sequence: TGTGCCAGCGGGACTAGCGGGGTCAACACAGATACGCAGTATTTT. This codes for CASGTSGVNTDTQYF. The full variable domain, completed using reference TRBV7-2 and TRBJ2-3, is GAGVSQSPSNKVTEKGKDVELRCDPISGHTALYWYRQSLGQGLEFLIYFQGNSAPDKSGLPSDRFSAERTGGSVSTLTIQRTQQEDSAVYLCASGTSGVNTDTQYFGPGTRLTVL.

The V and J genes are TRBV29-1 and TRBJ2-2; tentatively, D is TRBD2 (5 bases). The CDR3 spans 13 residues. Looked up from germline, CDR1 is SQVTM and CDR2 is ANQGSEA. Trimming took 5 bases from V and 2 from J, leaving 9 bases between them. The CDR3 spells CSVSRVNTGELFF. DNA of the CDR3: TGCAGCGTTTCGCGGGTCAACACCGGGGAGCTGTTTTTT.

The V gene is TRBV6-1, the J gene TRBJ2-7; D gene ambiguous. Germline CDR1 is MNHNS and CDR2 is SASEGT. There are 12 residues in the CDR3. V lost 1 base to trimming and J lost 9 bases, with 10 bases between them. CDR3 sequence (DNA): TGTGCCAGCAGTGAAGGGGCTGCGACGCAGTACTTC. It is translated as CASSEGAATQYF.

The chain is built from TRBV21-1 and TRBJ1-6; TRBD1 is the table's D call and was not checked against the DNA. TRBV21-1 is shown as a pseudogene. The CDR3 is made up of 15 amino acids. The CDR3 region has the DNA TGTGCCAGCAGCAGGGTCAGGACCTATAATTCACCCCTCCACTTT. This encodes CASSRVRTYNSPLHF.

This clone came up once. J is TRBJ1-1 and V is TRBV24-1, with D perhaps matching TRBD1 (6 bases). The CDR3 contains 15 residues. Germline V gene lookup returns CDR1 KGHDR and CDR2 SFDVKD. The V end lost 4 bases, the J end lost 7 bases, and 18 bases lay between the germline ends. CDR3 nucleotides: TGTGCCACCAGTGACCCCCATGGGGGACAAGGTGAAGCTTTCTTT. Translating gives CATSDPHGGQGEAFF.

The CDR3 DNA sequence: TGCGCCAGCAGCCAAGGGACAGGGATCTCTGGGGCCAACGTCCTGACTTTC. Protein product: CASSQGTGISGANVLTF. The chain carries TRBV4-1 and TRBJ2-6; 8 bases fit TRBD1. Germline V lookup: CDR1 MGHRA, CDR2 YSYEKL. The CDR3 is 17 amino acids. With V trimmed by 1 base and J by 0 bases, 2 bases remained unmatched.

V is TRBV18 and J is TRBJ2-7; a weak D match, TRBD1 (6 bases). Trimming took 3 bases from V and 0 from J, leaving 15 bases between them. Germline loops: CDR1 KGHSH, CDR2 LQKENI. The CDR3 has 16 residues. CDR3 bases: TGTGCCAGCTCACCTACTCGACAGGAGAGCTCCTACGAGCAGTACGTC. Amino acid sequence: CASSPTRQESSYEQYV.

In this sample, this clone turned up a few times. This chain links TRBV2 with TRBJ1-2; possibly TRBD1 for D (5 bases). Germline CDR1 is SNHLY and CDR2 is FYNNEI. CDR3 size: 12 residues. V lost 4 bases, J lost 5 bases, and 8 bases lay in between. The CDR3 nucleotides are TGTGCCAGCAGTGGGGGCATATATGGCTACACCTTC. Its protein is CASSGGIYGYTF.

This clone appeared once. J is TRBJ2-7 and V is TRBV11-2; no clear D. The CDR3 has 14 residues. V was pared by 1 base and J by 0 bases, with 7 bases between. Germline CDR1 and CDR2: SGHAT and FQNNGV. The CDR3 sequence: CASSLGLYSYEQYF. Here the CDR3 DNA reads TGTGCCAGCAGCTTAGGCCTATACTCCTACGAGCAGTACTTC.

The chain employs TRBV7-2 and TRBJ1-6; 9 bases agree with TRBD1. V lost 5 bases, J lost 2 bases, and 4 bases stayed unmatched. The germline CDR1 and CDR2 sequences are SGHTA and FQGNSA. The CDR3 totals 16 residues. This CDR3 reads CASSIRQGAYNSPLHF. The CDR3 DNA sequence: TGTGCCAGCAGCATAAGACAGGGGGCCTATAATTCACCCCTCCACTTT.